A selection of T cell receptor beta chains follows, all from one sample in a study of cytomegalovirus exposure and HLA in healthy donors. TCRdb keeps only in-frame clones here, not all; method: immunoSEQ multiplex PCR. Of approximately 85,000 clones detected, roughly 78% appear once; the ten largest clones hold about 6.8%. Input material: PBMCs. The receptors shown here come from a man aged 25-45 years in good health and CMV-seronegative. Both conserved end residues are part of each CDR3. Each record gives: clone size, J gene, D gene, V gene, CDR3 DNA, CDR3 protein. The D gene is left open where the match is weak. Some rows mark clone size as missing; the rest say once, few, many or name a class of expanded clone.

clone_size: NA
j_call: TRBJ2-7
d_call: NA
v_call: TRBV12-5
cdr3_nt: TGTGCTAGTGGTTTGGCCCATTCAGGGCTCTCCTACGAGCAGTACTTC
cdr3_aa: CASGLAHSGLSYEQYF

clone_size: NA
j_call: TRBJ1-1
d_call: NA
v_call: TRBV15
cdr3_nt: TGTGCCACCAGCAGAGATTCTGAGGCGACTGAAGCTTTCTTT
cdr3_aa: CATSRDSEATEAFF

clone_size: once
j_call: TRBJ2-2
d_call: NA
v_call: TRBV30
cdr3_nt: TGTGCCTGGAGGGCTCCCTCACGCAACACCGGGGAGCTGTTTTTT
cdr3_aa: CAWRAPSRNTGELFF

clone_size: NA
j_call: TRBJ2-7
d_call: TRBD1
v_call: TRBV2
cdr3_nt: TGTGCCAGCAGTGAAACATTCTATGGGACAGGGGGCTCCTACGAGCAGTACTTC
cdr3_aa: CASSETFYGTGGSYEQYF

clone_size: NA
j_call: TRBJ2-7
d_call: NA
v_call: TRBV9
cdr3_nt: TGTGCCAGCAGCGTAGCTACAGGGCTGACTTACGAGCAGTACTTC
cdr3_aa: CASSVATGLTYEQYF

clone_size: NA
j_call: TRBJ2-3
d_call: NA
v_call: TRBV5-4
cdr3_nt: TGTGCCAGCAGCTGGGAGGAGGGCGGCACAGATACGCAGTATTTT
cdr3_aa: CASSWEEGGTDTQYF

clone_size: NA
j_call: TRBJ2-7
d_call: NA
v_call: TRBV18
cdr3_nt: TGTGCCAGCTCACCTCAGGGCAGCTACGAGCAGTACTTC
cdr3_aa: CASSPQGSYEQYF

clone_size: NA
j_call: TRBJ1-2
d_call: NA
v_call: TRBV9
cdr3_nt: TGTGCCAGCAGCCCACGGGAAACGTTGGTCCATTATGGCTACACCTTC
cdr3_aa: CASSPRETLVHYGYTF

clone_size: NA
j_call: TRBJ1-6
d_call: NA
v_call: TRBV18
cdr3_nt: TGTGCCAGCTCACCACAAATCGGGGAGTCACCCCTCCACTTT
cdr3_aa: CASSPQIGESPLHF

clone_size: NA
j_call: TRBJ1-2
d_call: NA
v_call: TRBV18
cdr3_nt: TGTGCCAGCTCACCAAACCCGAATGGGGGGACGACTAACTATGGCTACACCTTC
cdr3_aa: CASSPNPNGGTTNYGYTF

clone_size: NA
j_call: TRBJ2-3
d_call: TRBD1
v_call: TRBV7-9
cdr3_nt: TGTGCCAGCAGCTCCACCTTGGACAGGGCGAGGACAGATACGCAGTATTTT
cdr3_aa: CASSSTLDRARTDTQYF

clone_size: NA
j_call: TRBJ2-7
d_call: TRBD2
v_call: TRBV4-2
cdr3_nt: TGTGCCAGCAGCCACCCTCTAGCGGCGGTCTACGAGCAGTACTTC
cdr3_aa: CASSHPLAAVYEQYF

clone_size: NA
j_call: TRBJ2-7
d_call: NA
v_call: TRBV28
cdr3_nt: TGTGCCAGCAGTTCCTCAGGCGTCCCCTCCTACGAGCAGTACTTC
cdr3_aa: CASSSSGVPSYEQYF

clone_size: NA
j_call: TRBJ2-7
d_call: TRBD1
v_call: TRBV29-1
cdr3_nt: TGCAGCGTTGAGTTGGACAGGGGGTACGAGCAGTACTTC
cdr3_aa: CSVELDRGYEQYF

clone_size: NA
j_call: TRBJ2-3
d_call: NA
v_call: TRBV6-1
cdr3_nt: TGTGCCAGCAGTCAACAGGTCGTTAGCACAGATACGCAGTATTTT
cdr3_aa: CASSQQVVSTDTQYF

clone_size: NA
j_call: TRBJ2-3
d_call: NA
v_call: TRBV6-4
cdr3_nt: TGTGCCAGCAGTGGAGTTTCAGGTCCCACAGATACGCAGTATTTT
cdr3_aa: CASSGVSGPTDTQYF

clone_size: NA
j_call: TRBJ1-1
d_call: TRBD1
v_call: TRBV7-9
cdr3_nt: TGTGCCAGCAGCTTCCACTTTCGGGACAGGGGAGCCCCCAACACTGAAGCTTTCTTT
cdr3_aa: CASSFHFRDRGAPNTEAFF

clone_size: NA
j_call: TRBJ2-1
d_call: NA
v_call: TRBV5-6
cdr3_nt: TGTGCCAGCAGGCCAGCAGGGACCTACAATGAGCAGTTCTTC
cdr3_aa: CASRPAGTYNEQFF

clone_size: NA
j_call: TRBJ2-2
d_call: NA
v_call: TRBV30
cdr3_nt: TGTGCCTGGAGTGTACTGGGGCAGGACACCGGGGAGCTGTTTTTT
cdr3_aa: CAWSVLGQDTGELFF

clone_size: NA
j_call: TRBJ2-3
d_call: TRBD1
v_call: TRBV28
cdr3_nt: TGTGCCTTGGAGGACAGGGCAAAAGATACGCAGTATTTT
cdr3_aa: CALEDRAKDTQYF

clone_size: NA
j_call: TRBJ2-7
d_call: NA
v_call: TRBV18
cdr3_nt: TGTGCCAGCTCACCAAGCCAGGACTACGAGCAGTACTTC
cdr3_aa: CASSPSQDYEQYF

clone_size: once
j_call: TRBJ2-1
d_call: NA
v_call: TRBV10-3
cdr3_nt: TGTGCCATCAGTGAAATCGTGGGAGTACTCAATGAGCAGTTCTTC
cdr3_aa: CAISEIVGVLNEQFF

clone_size: once
j_call: TRBJ1-3
d_call: NA
v_call: TRBV30
cdr3_nt: TGTGCCTGGAGTTTGACTTCTGGAAACACCATATATTTT
cdr3_aa: CAWSLTSGNTIYF

clone_size: NA
j_call: TRBJ2-5
d_call: NA
v_call: TRBV5-6
cdr3_nt: TGTGCCAGCAGCCCAGCCGGGTCTCCGGAGACCCAGTACTTC
cdr3_aa: CASSPAGSPETQYF

clone_size: NA
j_call: TRBJ2-5
d_call: TRBD2
v_call: TRBV28
cdr3_nt: TGTGCCAGCAGTTTATCCGGGACTAGAGAGACCCAGTACTTC
cdr3_aa: CASSLSGTRETQYF

clone_size: NA
j_call: TRBJ1-1
d_call: NA
v_call: TRBV11-2
cdr3_nt: TGTGCCAGCAGCTTAGATGGGGTGGCGGGAGCTTTCTTT
cdr3_aa: CASSLDGVAGAFF

clone_size: NA
j_call: TRBJ2-7
d_call: TRBD2
v_call: TRBV7-9
cdr3_nt: TGTGCCAGCAGCTTATGGCGGGGGGGCCACGAGCAGTACTTC
cdr3_aa: CASSLWRGGHEQYF

clone_size: NA
j_call: TRBJ1-3
d_call: NA
v_call: TRBV4-3
cdr3_nt: TGCGCCAGCAGCCACGCGGACTTCCTCTCTGGAAACACCATATATTTT
cdr3_aa: CASSHADFLSGNTIYF

clone_size: NA
j_call: TRBJ1-2
d_call: TRBD1
v_call: TRBV11-2
cdr3_nt: TGTGCCAGCAGCAACAGGGGAAACTATGGCTACACCTTC
cdr3_aa: CASSNRGNYGYTF

clone_size: NA
j_call: TRBJ2-5
d_call: NA
v_call: TRBV9
cdr3_nt: TGTGCCAGCAAACCTGGGCACCAAGAGACCCAGTACTTC
cdr3_aa: CASKPGHQETQYF

clone_size: NA
j_call: TRBJ2-5
d_call: NA
v_call: TRBV5-1
cdr3_nt: TGCGCCAGCAGCTTGGATTTAGGGGTTCAAGAGACCCAGTACTTC
cdr3_aa: CASSLDLGVQETQYF

clone_size: NA
j_call: TRBJ2-7
d_call: TRBD2
v_call: TRBV6-5
cdr3_nt: TGTGCCAGCAGTTATTCTCGGGTAGCGGGAGCCAACGAGCAGTACTTC
cdr3_aa: CASSYSRVAGANEQYF

clone_size: once
j_call: TRBJ1-2
d_call: NA
v_call: TRBV7-2
cdr3_nt: TGTGCCAGCAGCTTATTAGGCAGGAACTACTATGGCTACACCTTC
cdr3_aa: CASSLLGRNYYGYTF

clone_size: NA
j_call: TRBJ1-3
d_call: NA
v_call: TRBV6-5
cdr3_nt: TGTGCCAGCAGTTACTCAGGGGACTACTCTGGAAACACCATATATTTT
cdr3_aa: CASSYSGDYSGNTIYF

clone_size: NA
j_call: TRBJ1-5
d_call: NA
v_call: TRBV4-3
cdr3_nt: TGCGCCAGCAGCCAAGATACAGATCAGCCCCAGCATTTT
cdr3_aa: CASSQDTDQPQHF

clone_size: NA
j_call: TRBJ2-1
d_call: NA
v_call: TRBV19
cdr3_nt: TGTGCCAGTAGTATTCTAGCGCCCTCCTACAATGAGCAGTTCTTC
cdr3_aa: CASSILAPSYNEQFF

clone_size: few
j_call: TRBJ2-1
d_call: NA
v_call: TRBV1
cdr3_nt: TGCACCAGCAGCCAACGGGACAGGGGGATGGTCGATCTTGAGCAGTTCTTC
cdr3_aa: CTSSQRDRGMVDLEQFF

clone_size: NA
j_call: TRBJ1-3
d_call: NA
v_call: TRBV5-4
cdr3_nt: TGTGCCAGCAGCTGGATTCTGGACAGAGTCTCTGGAAACACCATATATTTT
cdr3_aa: CASSWILDRVSGNTIYF

clone_size: NA
j_call: TRBJ2-1
d_call: TRBD2
v_call: TRBV19
cdr3_nt: TGTGCCAGTAGTGGTGTCTTGGCGGGAGAAGCGGGGAAGAATGAGCAGTTCTTC
cdr3_aa: CASSGVLAGEAGKNEQFF